The entry that follows covers one TCR beta chain sequence. Its specificity is not known. V shed 3 bases and J 6 bases; nucleotides not matched to a gene: 11. Germline V gene sequence: CDR1 SQVTM, CDR2 ANQGSEA. This CDR3 comprises 15 residues. Whoever was chosen for sequencing had shown CD8+CD57+ cell expansion by flow cytometry. Among the patients, none had received any therapy at the time of blood sampling. TCR beta VDJ combinations and CDR3 sequences were profiled from genomic DNA. From the reads, TCRdb called clonotypes with MiXCR, one entry per CDR3 protein. The table includes approximately 300,000 distinct CDR3 sequences, around three fifths detected once. The data belong to a study of CD8+CD57+ T cells in acquired aplastic anemia. Study summary: The DNA of sorted CD4+ and CD8+ cells averaged 3.2 ug. Notes on the study in general: Researchers reported that CD8+ Simpson's diversity was not significantly different in patients versus controls. Roughly 28 was the count of CD8+ CDR3 sequences that patients shared with controls.

Sequenced material: sorted CD4+, CD8+, or CD8+CD57+ T cells (not recorded which) from PBMCs. The sequence derives from a human donor with aplastic anemia. The chain has TRBV29-1 and TRBJ2-1; the match to TRBD2 covers 7 bases. CDR3 protein: CSVEGGDEIGNEQFF. CDR3 bases: TGCAGCGTTGAGGGGGGGGACGAGATAGGCAATGAGCAGTTCTTC.